Included here is one TCR beta chain sequence, with context. This sample stems from a study of blood T cell repertoires in COVID-19. Study-level background: From the United States, Italy and Spain came samples of acute and convalescent COVID-19. PBMCs, B-cell-depleted T cells, or T cells provided the cDNA or gDNA that made up the material.

Per the authors' pipeline: Estimation of nucleated cell counts was performed using reference gene primer amplification. The protocol was immunoSEQ multiplex PCR, while the TCRdb copy is restricted to in-frame clones and leaves out a portion. V and J calls plus clone size are reproduced from that table; the DNA served to infer D and trimming. The table shows tens of thousands of clones, with 77% occurring only once. The CDR3 is 16 residues long. The germline V gene encodes CDR1 SGHRS and CDR2 YFSETQ. Losses at the gene ends were 4 bases for V and 4 bases for J; bases not matched to a gene: 11. V usage is TRBV5-1 and J usage is TRBJ1-3; TRBD1 agrees at 7 bases. Specimen: peripheral blood. The receptor comes from a human donor in a cohort sampled during active COVID-19. Written as DNA, the CDR3 is TGCGCCAGCAGCCCACGGACAGGAGCCTTCGGAAACACCATATATTTT. It is translated as CASSPRTGAFGNTIYF.